This T cell receptor (beta chain) was captured in a study of lung T cells in sarcoidosis with Löfgren's syndrome. TCRdb ran MiXCR on the reads and lists one entry per CDR3 protein. The data contain around 9,600 distinct CDR3 sequences, around 20% of them singletons. This clonotype showed up many times. V was clipped by 6 bases and J by 6 bases; unmatched bases: 1. The CDR3 sequence is 12 residues long. The chain couples TRBV12-3 or TRBV12-4 to TRBJ2-1; 8 bases are shared with TRBD2. Input material: CD4+ T cells from bronchoalveolar lavage. This receptor was identified in a human donor with sarcoidosis (Löfgren's syndrome or another form), or a control subject (not recorded which). CDR3 in DNA: TGTGCCAGCAGGCTAGCGGGCAATGAGCAGTTCTTC. Translation: CASRLAGNEQFF.